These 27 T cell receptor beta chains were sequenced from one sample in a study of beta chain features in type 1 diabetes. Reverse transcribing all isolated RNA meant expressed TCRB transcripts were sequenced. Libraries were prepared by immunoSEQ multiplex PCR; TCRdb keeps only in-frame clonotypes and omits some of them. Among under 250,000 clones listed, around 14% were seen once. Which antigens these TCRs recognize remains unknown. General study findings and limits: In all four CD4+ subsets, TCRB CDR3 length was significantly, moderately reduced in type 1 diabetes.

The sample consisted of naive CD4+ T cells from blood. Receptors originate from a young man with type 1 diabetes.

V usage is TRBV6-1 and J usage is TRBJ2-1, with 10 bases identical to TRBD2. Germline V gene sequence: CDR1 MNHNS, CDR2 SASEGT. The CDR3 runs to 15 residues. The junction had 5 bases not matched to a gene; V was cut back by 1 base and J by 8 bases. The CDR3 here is CASSEGVAGGHEQFF. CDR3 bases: TGTGCCAGCAGTGAAGGGGTAGCGGGAGGTCATGAGCAGTTCTTC.

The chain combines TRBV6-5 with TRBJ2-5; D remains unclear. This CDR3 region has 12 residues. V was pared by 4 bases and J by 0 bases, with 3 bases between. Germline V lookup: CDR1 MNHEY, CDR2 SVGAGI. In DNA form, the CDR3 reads TGTGCCAGCAGTTCCTACCAAGAGACCCAGTACTTC. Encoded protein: CASSSYQETQYF.

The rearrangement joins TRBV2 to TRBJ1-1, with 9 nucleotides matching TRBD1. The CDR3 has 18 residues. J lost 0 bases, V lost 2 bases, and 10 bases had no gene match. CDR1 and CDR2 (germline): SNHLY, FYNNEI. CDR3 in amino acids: CASSESPHRGLVNTEAFF. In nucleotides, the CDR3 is TGTGCCAGCAGTGAATCCCCACACAGGGGGCTGGTGAACACTGAAGCTTTCTTT.

The CDR3 spells CASSAYSGTASLYGYTF. The CDR3 DNA sequence: TGTGCCAGCAGTGCCTATTCCGGGACAGCTTCCCTCTATGGCTACACCTTC. This chain joins TRBV25-1 and TRBJ1-2; 7 nucleotides agree with TRBD1. The CDR3 contains 17 residues. Losses at the gene ends were 4 bases for V and 4 bases for J; bases not matched to a gene: 15. Germline V gives CDR1 MGHDK, CDR2 SYGVNS.

As DNA, the CDR3 is TGTGCCAGCAGCAGAGTTGATAGAGCGGATGAGCAGTTCTTC. It specifies CASSRVDRADEQFF. This chain connects TRBV5-4 to TRBJ2-1; TRBD2 is a possible D gene (5 bases). CDR1 is SGHNT, CDR2 YYREEE, per germline (reference sequence). The CDR3 runs 14 residues. Trimming stripped 4 bases from V and 8 bases from J, with 16 bases between.

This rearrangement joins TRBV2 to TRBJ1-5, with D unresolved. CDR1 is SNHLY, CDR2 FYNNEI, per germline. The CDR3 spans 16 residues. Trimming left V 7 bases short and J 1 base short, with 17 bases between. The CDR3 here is CASTRESGISNQPQHF. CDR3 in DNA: TGTGCCAGCACTAGGGAATCGGGGATAAGCAATCAGCCCCAGCATTTT.

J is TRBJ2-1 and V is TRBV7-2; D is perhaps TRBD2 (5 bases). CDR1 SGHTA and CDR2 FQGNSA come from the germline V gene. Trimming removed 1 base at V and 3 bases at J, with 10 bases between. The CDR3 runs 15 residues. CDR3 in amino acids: CASSLDEGNYNEQFF. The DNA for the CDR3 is TGTGCCAGCAGCTTAGATGAGGGTAACTACAATGAGCAGTTCTTC.

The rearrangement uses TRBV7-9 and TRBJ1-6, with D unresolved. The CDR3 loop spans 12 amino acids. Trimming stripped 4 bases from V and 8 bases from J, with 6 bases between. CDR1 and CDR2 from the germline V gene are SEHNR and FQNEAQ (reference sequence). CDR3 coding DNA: TGTGCCAGCAGCTCGAGTGATTCACCCCTCCACTTT. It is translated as CASSSSDSPLHF.

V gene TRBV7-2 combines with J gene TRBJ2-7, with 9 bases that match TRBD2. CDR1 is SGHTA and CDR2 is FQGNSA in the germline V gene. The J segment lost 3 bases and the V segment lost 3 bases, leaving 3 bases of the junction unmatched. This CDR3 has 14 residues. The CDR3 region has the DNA TGTGCCAGCAGCTTTGGTAGCGGGAGCTACGAGCAGTACTTC. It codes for CASSFGSGSYEQYF.

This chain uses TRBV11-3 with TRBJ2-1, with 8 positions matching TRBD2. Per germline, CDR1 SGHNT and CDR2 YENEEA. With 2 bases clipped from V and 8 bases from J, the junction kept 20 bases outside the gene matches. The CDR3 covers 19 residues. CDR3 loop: CASSLPPTVRGLAADEQFF. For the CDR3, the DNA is TGTGCCAGCAGCTTACCTCCAACTGTTCGAGGACTAGCTGCGGATGAGCAGTTCTTC. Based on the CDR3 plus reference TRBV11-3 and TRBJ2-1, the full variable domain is EAGVVQSPRYKIIEKKQPVAFWCNPISGHNTLYWYLQNLGQGPELLIRYENEEAVDDSQLPKDRFSAERLKGVDSTLKIQPAELGDSAVYLCASSLPPTVRGLAADEQFFGPGTRLTVL.

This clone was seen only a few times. The CDR3 reads CASSVVASGKGEQFF. The CDR3, as DNA: TGTGCCAGCAGCGTAGTGGCTAGCGGGAAGGGTGAGCAGTTCTTC. This chain connects TRBV9 to TRBJ2-1; 9 nucleotides agree with TRBD2. Germline CDR1 and CDR2: SGDLS and YYNGEE. This CDR3 comprises 15 residues. V lost 0 bases, J lost 9 bases, and 7 bases stayed unmatched. Looking up the rest from reference TRBV9 and TRBJ2-1 gives the full variable domain: DSGVTQTPKHLITATGQRVTLRCSPRSGDLSVYWYQQSLDQGLQFLIQYYNGEERAKGNILERFSAQQFPDLHSELNLSSLELGDSALYFCASSVVASGKGEQFFGPGTRLTVL.

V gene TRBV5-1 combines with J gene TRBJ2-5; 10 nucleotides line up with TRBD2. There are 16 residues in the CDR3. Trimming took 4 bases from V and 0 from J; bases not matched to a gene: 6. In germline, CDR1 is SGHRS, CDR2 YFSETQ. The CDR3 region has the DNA TGCGCCAGCAGCCCCGGGACTAGCGCTTACCAAGAGACCCAGTACTTC. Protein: CASSPGTSAYQETQYF. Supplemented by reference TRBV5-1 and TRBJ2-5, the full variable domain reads KAGVTQTPRYLIKTRGQQVTLSCSPISGHRSVSWYQQTPGQGLQFLFEYFSETQRNKGNFPGRFSGRQFSNSRSEMNVSTLELGDSALYLCASSPGTSAYQETQYFGPGTRLLVL.

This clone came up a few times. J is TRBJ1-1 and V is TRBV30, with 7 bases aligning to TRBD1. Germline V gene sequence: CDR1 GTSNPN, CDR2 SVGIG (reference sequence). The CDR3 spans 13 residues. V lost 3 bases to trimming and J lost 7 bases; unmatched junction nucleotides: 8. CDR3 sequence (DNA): TGTGCCTGGAGCCTCAGGGGGATGGGTGAAGCTTTCTTT. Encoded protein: CAWSLRGMGEAFF.

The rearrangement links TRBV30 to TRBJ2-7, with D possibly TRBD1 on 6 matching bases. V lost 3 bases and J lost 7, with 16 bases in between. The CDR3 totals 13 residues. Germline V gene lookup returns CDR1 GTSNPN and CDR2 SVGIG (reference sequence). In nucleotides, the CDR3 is TGTGCCTGGAGCCAGAACAGGGTGGGGGAGCAGTACTTC. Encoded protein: CAWSQNRVGEQYF.

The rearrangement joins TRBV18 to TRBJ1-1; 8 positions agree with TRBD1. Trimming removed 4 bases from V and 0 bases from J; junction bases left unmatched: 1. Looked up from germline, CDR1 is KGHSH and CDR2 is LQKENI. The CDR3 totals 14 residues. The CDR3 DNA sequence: TGTGCCAGCTCACGACAGGGGTTGAACACTGAAGCTTTCTTT. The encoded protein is CASSRQGLNTEAFF.

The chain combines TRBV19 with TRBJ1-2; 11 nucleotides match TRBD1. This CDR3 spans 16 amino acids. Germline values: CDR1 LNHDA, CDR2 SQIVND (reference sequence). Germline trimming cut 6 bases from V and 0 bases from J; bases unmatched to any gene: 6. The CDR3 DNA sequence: TGTGCCAGTAGCCGGACAGGGGGCGAGACTAACTATGGCTACACCTTC. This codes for CASSRTGGETNYGYTF.

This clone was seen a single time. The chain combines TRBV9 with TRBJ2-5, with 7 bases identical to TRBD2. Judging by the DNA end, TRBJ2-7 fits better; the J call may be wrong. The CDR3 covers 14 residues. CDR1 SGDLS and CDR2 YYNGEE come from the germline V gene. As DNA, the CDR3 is TGTGCCAGCAGCGTAGGGGAGGGCCCCTACGAGCAGTACTTC. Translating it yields CASSVGEGPYEQYF.

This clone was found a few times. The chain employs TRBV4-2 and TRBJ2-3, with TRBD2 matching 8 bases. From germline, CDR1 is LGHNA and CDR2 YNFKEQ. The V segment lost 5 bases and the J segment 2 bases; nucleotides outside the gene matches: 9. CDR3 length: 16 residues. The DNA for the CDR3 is TGTGCCAGCAGCTCAAATAAAGCGGGAGTCACAGATACGCAGTATTTT. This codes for CASSSNKAGVTDTQYF.

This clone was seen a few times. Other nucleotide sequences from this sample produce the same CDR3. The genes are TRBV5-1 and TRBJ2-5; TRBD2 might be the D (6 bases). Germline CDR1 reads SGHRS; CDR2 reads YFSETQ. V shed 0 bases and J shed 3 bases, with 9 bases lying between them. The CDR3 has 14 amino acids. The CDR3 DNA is TGCGCCAGCAGCTTGGCTCCGGGGGAAGAGACCCAGTACTTC. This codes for CASSLAPGEETQYF.

Here the CDR3 DNA reads TGCGCCAGCAGCTTGGGGGGACTAGCGGGATCGGGGAATGAGCAGTTCTTC. Translating it yields CASSLGGLAGSGNEQFF. This chain uses TRBV5-1 with TRBJ2-1, with 13 bases identical to TRBD2. The CDR3 spans 17 residues. In germline, CDR1 is SGHRS, CDR2 YFSETQ. Trimming cost V 0 bases and J 7 bases; bases outside gene matches: 7.

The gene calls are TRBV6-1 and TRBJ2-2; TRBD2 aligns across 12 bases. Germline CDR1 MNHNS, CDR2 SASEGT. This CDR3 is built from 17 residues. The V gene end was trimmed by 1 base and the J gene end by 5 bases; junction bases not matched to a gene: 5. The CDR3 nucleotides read TGTGCCAGCAGTGAAGGGACTAGCGGGGACGCAACCGGGGAGCTGTTTTTT. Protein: CASSEGTSGDATGELFF.

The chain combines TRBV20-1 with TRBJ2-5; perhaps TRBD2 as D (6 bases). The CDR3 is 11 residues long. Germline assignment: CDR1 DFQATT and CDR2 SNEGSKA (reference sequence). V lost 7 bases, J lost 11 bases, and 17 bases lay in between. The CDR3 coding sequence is TGCAGTGGGGGGGTAGAGAAGGTTCAGTACTTC. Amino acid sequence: CSGGVEKVQYF.

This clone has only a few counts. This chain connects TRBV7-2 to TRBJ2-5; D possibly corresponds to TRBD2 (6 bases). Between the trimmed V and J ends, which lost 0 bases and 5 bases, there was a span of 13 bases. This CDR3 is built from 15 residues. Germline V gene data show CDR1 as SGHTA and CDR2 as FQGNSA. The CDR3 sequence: CASSLALGLAETQYF. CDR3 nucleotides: TGTGCCAGCAGCTTAGCGCTAGGGCTAGCGGAGACCCAGTACTTC.

In DNA form, the CDR3 reads TGTGCCAGCAGACTCGACAGGGGGCCATCCTACGAGCAGTACTTC. The encoded protein is CASRLDRGPSYEQYF. The rearrangement uses TRBV13 and TRBJ2-7, with 10 bases matching TRBD1. Germline CDR1 and CDR2: PRHDT and FYEKMQ (reference sequence). The CDR3 has 15 residues. V dropped 6 bases and J dropped 1; count of bases not matched to a gene: 6.

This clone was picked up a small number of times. CDR3 coding DNA: TGTGCCAGCAGCCTCCGGGACTTCACAGATACGCAGTATTTT. This translates into CASSLRDFTDTQYF. The gene calls are TRBV5-6 and TRBJ2-3, with D maybe TRBD2 (6 bases). CDR3 length equals 14 residues. Looked up from germline, CDR1 is SGHDT and CDR2 is YYEEEE. V gave up 4 bases and J gave up 2 bases, with 11 bases separating them.

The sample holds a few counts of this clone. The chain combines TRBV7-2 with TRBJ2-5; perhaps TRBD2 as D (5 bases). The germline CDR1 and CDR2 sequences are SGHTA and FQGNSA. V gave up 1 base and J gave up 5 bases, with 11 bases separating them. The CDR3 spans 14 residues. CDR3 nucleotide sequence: TGTGCCAGCAGCTTAGGACCTAGCATCGAGACCCAGTACTTC. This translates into CASSLGPSIETQYF.

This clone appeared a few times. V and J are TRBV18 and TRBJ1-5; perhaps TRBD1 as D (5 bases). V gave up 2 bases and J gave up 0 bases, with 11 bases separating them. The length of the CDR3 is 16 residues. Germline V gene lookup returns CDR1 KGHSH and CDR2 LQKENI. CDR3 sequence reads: CASSPRTSNSNQPQHF. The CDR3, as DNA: TGTGCCAGCTCACCAAGGACATCGAATAGCAATCAGCCCCAGCATTTT.